Sequencing of this TCR beta chain was carried out in a study of blood T cell repertoires in COVID-19. About the research overall: Collection of acute and convalescent COVID-19 samples took place in the United States, Italy and Spain. In each case, the material was cDNA or gDNA derived from T cells, B-cell-depleted T cells, or PBMCs.

V was clipped by 4 bases and J by 1 base, with 11 bases between them. This CDR3 has 14 residues. From germline, CDR1 is SGHTA and CDR2 FQGNSA. Study processing details: From reference gene primer amplification, estimates of nucleated cell counts were derived. Measured with immunoSEQ multiplex PCR; TCRdb has only the in-frame clones, and not every one. The D gene and trimming were derived from the DNA, and the V and J assignments and clone size from that table. Of a few hundred thousand clones listed, 89% are singletons. V usage is TRBV7-2 and J usage is TRBJ2-7, with D possibly being TRBD2 (6 bases). The sequence was collected from a woman aged 40 to 49 who had recovered from COVID-19. Sequenced input: PBMCs or T cells enriched from blood (not recorded which). The CDR3 nucleotides read TGTGCCAGCAGCTCCCGGGACTTGTCCTACGAGCAGTACTTC. It codes for CASSSRDLSYEQYF.